One TCR beta chain is described in this entry. The entry originates in a study of blood T cell repertoires in COVID-19. This CDR3 has 16 amino acids. The ends lost 6 bases at V and 0 bases at J; junction bases unmatched: 10. The germline CDR1 and CDR2 sequences are SNHLY and FYNNEI. Participants were placed into cohorts based on the clinical history they reported. The data were produced by immunoSEQ multiplex PCR, yet TCRdb's version contains in-frame clones alone and is incomplete. The sample has about 240,000 clones; 87% are singletons. V and J are TRBV2 and TRBJ2-7; 8 nucleotides line up with TRBD2. This TCR derives from a woman in her thirties with acute COVID-19. The sample was PBMCs or T cells enriched from blood (not recorded which). The DNA of the CDR3 is TGTGCCAGCAGGAAGCTCGGTAGCGGGACCTCCTACGAGCAGTACTTC. It translates to CASRKLGSGTSYEQYF.